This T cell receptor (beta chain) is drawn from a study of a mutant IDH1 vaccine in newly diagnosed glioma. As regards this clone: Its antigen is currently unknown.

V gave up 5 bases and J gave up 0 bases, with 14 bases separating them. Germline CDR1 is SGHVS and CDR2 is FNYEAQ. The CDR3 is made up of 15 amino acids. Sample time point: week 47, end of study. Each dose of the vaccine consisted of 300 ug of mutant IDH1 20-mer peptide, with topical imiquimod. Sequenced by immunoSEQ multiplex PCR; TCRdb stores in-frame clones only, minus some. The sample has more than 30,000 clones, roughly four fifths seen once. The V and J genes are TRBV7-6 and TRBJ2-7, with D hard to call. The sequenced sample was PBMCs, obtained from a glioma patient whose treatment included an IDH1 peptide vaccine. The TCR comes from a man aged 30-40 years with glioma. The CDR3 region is CASSQAPATSYEQYF. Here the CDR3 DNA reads TGTGCCAGCAGCCAGGCGCCCGCAACCTCCTACGAGCAGTACTTC. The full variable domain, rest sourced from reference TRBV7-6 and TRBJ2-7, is GAGVSQSPRYKVTKRGQDVALRCDPISGHVSLYWYRQALGQGPEFLTYFNYEAQQDKSGLPNDRFSAERPEGSISTLTIQRTEQRDSAMYRCASSQAPATSYEQYFGPGTRLTVT.